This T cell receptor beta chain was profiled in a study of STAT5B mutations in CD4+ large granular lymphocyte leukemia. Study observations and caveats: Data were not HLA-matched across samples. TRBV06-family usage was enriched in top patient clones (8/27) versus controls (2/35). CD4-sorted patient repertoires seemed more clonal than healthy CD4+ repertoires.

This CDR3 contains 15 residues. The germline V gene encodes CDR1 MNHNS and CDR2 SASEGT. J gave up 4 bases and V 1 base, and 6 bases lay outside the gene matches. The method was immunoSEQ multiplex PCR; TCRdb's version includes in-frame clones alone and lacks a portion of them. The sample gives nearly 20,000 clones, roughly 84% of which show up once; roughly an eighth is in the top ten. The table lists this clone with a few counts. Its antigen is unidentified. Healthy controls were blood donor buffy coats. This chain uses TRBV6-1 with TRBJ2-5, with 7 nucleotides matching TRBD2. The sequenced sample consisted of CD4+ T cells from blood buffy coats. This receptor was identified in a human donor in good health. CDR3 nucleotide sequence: TGTGCCAGCAGTGAAGTCGTGAGCGGGGTAGAGACCCAGTACTTC. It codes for CASSEVVSGVETQYF.